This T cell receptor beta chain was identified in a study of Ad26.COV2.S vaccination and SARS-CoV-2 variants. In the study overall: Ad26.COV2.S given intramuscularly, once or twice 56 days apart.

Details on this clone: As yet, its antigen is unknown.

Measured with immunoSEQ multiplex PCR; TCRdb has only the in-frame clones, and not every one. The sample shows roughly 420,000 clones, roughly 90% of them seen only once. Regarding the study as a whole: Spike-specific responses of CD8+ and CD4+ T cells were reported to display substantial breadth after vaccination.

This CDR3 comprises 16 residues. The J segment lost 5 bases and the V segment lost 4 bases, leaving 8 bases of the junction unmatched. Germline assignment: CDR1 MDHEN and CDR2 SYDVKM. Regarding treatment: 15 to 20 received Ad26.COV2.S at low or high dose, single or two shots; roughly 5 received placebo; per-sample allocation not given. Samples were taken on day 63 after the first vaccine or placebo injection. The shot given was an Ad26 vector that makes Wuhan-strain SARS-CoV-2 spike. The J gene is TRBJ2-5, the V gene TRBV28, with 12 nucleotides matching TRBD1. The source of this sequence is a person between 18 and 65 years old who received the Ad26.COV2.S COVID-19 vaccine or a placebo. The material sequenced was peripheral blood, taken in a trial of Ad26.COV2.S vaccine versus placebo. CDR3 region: CASSWDRGRMRETQYF. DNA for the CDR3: TGTGCCAGCAGTTGGGACAGGGGGCGGATGCGGGAGACCCAGTACTTC.